The 21 T cell receptor beta chains in this list originate from one sample, sequenced in a study of long-term antiretroviral therapy in people with HIV. Sequencing relied on immunoSEQ assay v3.0, run at survey level. Here immunoSEQ multiplex PCR was the method, and the copy in TCRdb shows in-frame clones only, minus some. The profile covers some 17,000 clones, with 88% appearing a single time and approximately 12% taken by the ten largest. This material consisted of unsorted PBMCs, taken 6.9 years after starting antiretroviral therapy. The receptors here all came from a middle-aged man with HIV.

This chain links TRBV5-4 with TRBJ1-5; possibly TRBD1 for D (5 bases). The V and J ends lost 2 bases and 5 bases respectively, with 8 bases between them. The CDR3 sequence is 13 residues long. Germline loops: CDR1 SGHNT, CDR2 YYREEE (reference sequence). The CDR3 spells CASSFRAYQPQHF. The CDR3 DNA reads TGTGCCAGCAGCTTCAGGGCCTATCAGCCCCAGCATTTT.

The chain uses TRBV30 and TRBJ2-7; 7 bases align to TRBD1. The CDR3 extends over 16 amino acids. V shed 3 bases, J shed 5 bases, and the junction held 16 bases outside the gene matches. From germline, CDR1 is GTSNPN and CDR2 SVGIG (reference sequence). CDR3 loop: CAWSYRGVRIGHEQYF. CDR3 nucleotides: TGTGCCTGGAGCTACAGGGGAGTCAGAATAGGGCACGAGCAGTACTTC.

The chain couples TRBV4-3 to TRBJ2-1; 8 nucleotides match TRBD2. Germline V gene data show CDR1 as LGHNA and CDR2 as YSLEER. Unmatched junction bases numbered 9, after V lost 0 bases and J lost 5 bases. CDR3 length: 17 amino acids. The CDR3 is CASSQDPSGTRDNEQFF. CDR3 DNA sequence: TGCGCCAGCAGCCAAGACCCTTCCGGGACTAGAGACAATGAGCAGTTCTTC.

The chain combines TRBV18 with TRBJ1-4, with 8 bases that match TRBD1. The V and J ends lost 3 bases and 10 bases, in that order; junction bases with no gene match: 13. The CDR3 extends over 16 amino acids. Looked up from germline, CDR1 is KGHSH and CDR2 is LQKENI. The CDR3 loop reads CASSPPDRGTGGKLFF. The DNA of the CDR3 is TGTGCCAGCTCACCTCCAGACAGGGGCACCGGGGGAAAACTGTTTTTT.

The CDR3 sequence: CAARQGQISSYEQYF. CDR3 coding DNA: TGTGCCGCCCGTCAGGGACAGATAAGCTCCTACGAGCAGTACTTC. The gene calls are TRBV10-3 and TRBJ2-7, with 7 bases fitting TRBD1. The CDR3 consists of 15 residues. V was clipped by 11 bases and J by 0 bases; unmatched bases: 13. The V gene's germline CDR1 is ENHRY and CDR2 SYGVKD.

This chain links TRBV11-3 with TRBJ2-2; D is unclear. There are 14 residues in the CDR3. Trimming took off 4 bases at V and 5 bases at J, with 11 bases between the two ends. Germline lookup yields CDR1 SGHNT and CDR2 YENEEA. Here the CDR3 DNA reads TGTGCCAGCAGCTCCGACGGAAAGACCGGGGAGCTGTTTTTT. This encodes CASSSDGKTGELFF.

The V gene is TRBV7-3, the J gene TRBJ2-1, with TRBD1 identical over 9 bases. With 6 bases clipped from V and 9 bases from J, the junction kept 15 bases outside the gene matches. CDR3 size: 16 residues. The germline V gene has CDR1 SGHTA and CDR2 FQGTGA. CDR3: CASSPVFGTGYGEQFF. CDR3 DNA: TGTGCCAGCAGTCCCGTCTTTGGGACAGGGTATGGTGAGCAGTTCTTC.

The V gene is TRBV29-1, the J gene TRBJ2-7, with 8 bases aligning to TRBD2. V shed 2 bases and J 3 bases; nucleotides not matched to a gene: 6. Germline CDR1 is SQVTM and CDR2 is ANQGSEA. The CDR3 is 14 amino acids. CDR3 region: CSVEPLREGYEQYF. The CDR3 DNA sequence: TGCAGCGTTGAACCCCTCCGGGAGGGCTACGAGCAGTACTTC.

The gene calls are TRBV4-3 and TRBJ2-6, with 10 bases matching TRBD1. CDR1 and CDR2 (germline): LGHNA, YSLEER. There are 19 residues in the CDR3. Germline trimming cut 6 bases from V and 4 bases from J; bases unmatched to any gene: 15. The CDR3 protein is CASRITRTGGSGGANVLTF. DNA of the CDR3: TGCGCCAGCAGAATCACACGGACAGGGGGGTCGGGAGGGGCCAACGTCCTGACTTTC.

As concerns this clone: The sample carries other DNA sequences with the same CDR3. The chain employs TRBV29-1 and TRBJ1-1; D may be TRBD1 (5 bases). Germline V gene sequence: CDR1 SQVTM, CDR2 ANQGSEA. This CDR3 comprises 13 residues. V lost 1 base, J lost 4 bases, and 10 bases lay in between. For the CDR3, the DNA is TGCAGCGTTGAAGTGGGGCGGGGCACTGAAGCTTTCTTT. Translating it yields CSVEVGRGTEAFF.

The V gene is TRBV19, the J gene TRBJ1-1, with 7 bases lining up with TRBD1. Trimming removed 3 bases from V and 1 base from J; junction bases left unmatched: 14. Germline V CDR1 and CDR2: LNHDA, SQIVND (reference sequence). The CDR3 has 18 amino acids. The CDR3 sequence: CASSIWEGAERPNTEAFF. DNA for the CDR3: TGTGCCAGTAGTATTTGGGAGGGGGCGGAACGGCCGAACACTGAAGCTTTCTTT.

This chain uses TRBV28 with TRBJ1-1; D is undetermined. Deletions cut 3 bases from V and 0 bases from J, with 5 bases between. Germline V gene sequence: CDR1 MDHEN, CDR2 SYDVKM. The CDR3 runs 13 residues. This CDR3 reads CASSFIMNTEAFF. Written as DNA, the CDR3 is TGTGCCAGCAGTTTCATTATGAACACTGAAGCTTTCTTT. Looking up the rest from reference TRBV28 and TRBJ1-1 gives the full variable domain: DVKVTQSSRYLVKRTGEKVFLECVQDMDHENMFWYRQDPGLGLRLIYFSYDVKMKEKGDIPEGYSVSREKKERFSLILESASTNQTSMYLCASSFIMNTEAFFGQGTRLTVV.

The rearrangement joins TRBV7-6 to TRBJ1-3; D unclear. The V gene lost 0 bases and the J gene lost 0 bases, with 18 bases spanning the gap. Germline V gene data show CDR1 as SGHVS and CDR2 as FNYEAQ. This CDR3 spans 19 amino acids. CDR3 bases: TGTGCCAGCAGCTTAGCGCAGGCTCTACCACCGGTCTCTGGAAACACCATATATTTT. Protein sequence: CASSLAQALPPVSGNTIYF.

The chain links TRBV29-1 to TRBJ2-1; no firm D call. The CDR3 length is 13 residues. Germline V gene sequence: CDR1 SQVTM, CDR2 ANQGSEA. V was pared by 6 bases and J by 6 bases, with 15 bases between. The CDR3 DNA reads as TGCAGCGTCTTAGCACCCGAGAGCAATGAGCAGTTCTTC. This sequence encodes CSVLAPESNEQFF.

The V call is TRBV1, the J call TRBJ2-1; the tabulated D call, TRBD1, remains unverified against the DNA. TRBV1 is designated a pseudogene. The CDR3 covers 16 residues. The CDR3 reads CTSSQEGGQTYNEQFF. Here the CDR3 DNA reads TGCACCAGCAGCCAAGAAGGGGGACAGACCTACAATGAGCAGTTCTTC.

V usage is TRBV29-1 and J usage is TRBJ1-1, with 8 bases lining up with TRBD1. With V trimmed by 7 bases and J by 0 bases, 4 bases remained unmatched. The CDR3 runs 13 residues. Germline V CDR1 and CDR2: SQVTM, ANQGSEA. As DNA, the CDR3 is TGCAGCGCGGCAGGGGGCCTGAACACTGAAGCTTTCTTT. Translating it yields CSAAGGLNTEAFF.

The V and J genes are TRBV28 and TRBJ1-5, with a weak D call TRBD1 (5 bases). The germline V gene has CDR1 MDHEN and CDR2 SYDVKM. The CDR3 sequence is 16 residues long. Trimming stripped 5 bases from V and 4 bases from J, with 18 bases between. The DNA for the CDR3 is TGTGCCAGCAGTCGCATACCTGACAGCCTTAATCAGCCCCAGCATTTT. Its protein product is CASSRIPDSLNQPQHF.

V usage is TRBV11-3 and J usage is TRBJ2-1; D gene unclear. Trimming removed 0 bases at V and 0 bases at J, with 6 bases between. This CDR3 is 15 amino acids long. Germline CDR1 reads SGHNT; CDR2 reads YENEEA. The CDR3 is CASSLEFSSYNEQFF. DNA for the CDR3: TGTGCCAGCAGCTTAGAATTTAGCTCCTACAATGAGCAGTTCTTC.

This clone counts as large. The rearrangement links TRBV29-1 to TRBJ2-1, with 12 bases lining up with TRBD2. V shed 8 bases, J shed 3 bases, and the junction held 14 bases outside the gene matches. The germline gives CDR1 SQVTM, CDR2 ANQGSEA. The length of the CDR3 is 17 residues. The CDR3 reads CSSRGLAGGRGYNEQFF. The CDR3 DNA follows: TGCAGCTCGCGAGGGCTAGCGGGAGGGCGGGGCTACAATGAGCAGTTCTTC.

The chain combines TRBV29-1 with TRBJ2-3; maybe TRBD2 (5 bases). The length of the CDR3 is 14 residues. Germline V gene data show CDR1 as SQVTM and CDR2 as ANQGSEA. With 6 bases removed from V and 2 bases from J, the gap between germline ends came to 15 bases. DNA of the CDR3: TGCAGCGTGGGAGTCGGCAGTTACACAGATACGCAGTATTTT. This gives the protein CSVGVGSYTDTQYF.

This rearrangement joins TRBV20-1 to TRBJ1-1; no firm D call. The CDR3 runs 11 residues. V was clipped by 7 bases and J by 4 bases, with 10 bases between them. Germline loops: CDR1 DFQATT, CDR2 SNEGSKA (reference sequence). CDR3: CSVHGGTEAFF. CDR3 nucleotides: TGCAGTGTCCACGGTGGCACTGAAGCTTTCTTT.